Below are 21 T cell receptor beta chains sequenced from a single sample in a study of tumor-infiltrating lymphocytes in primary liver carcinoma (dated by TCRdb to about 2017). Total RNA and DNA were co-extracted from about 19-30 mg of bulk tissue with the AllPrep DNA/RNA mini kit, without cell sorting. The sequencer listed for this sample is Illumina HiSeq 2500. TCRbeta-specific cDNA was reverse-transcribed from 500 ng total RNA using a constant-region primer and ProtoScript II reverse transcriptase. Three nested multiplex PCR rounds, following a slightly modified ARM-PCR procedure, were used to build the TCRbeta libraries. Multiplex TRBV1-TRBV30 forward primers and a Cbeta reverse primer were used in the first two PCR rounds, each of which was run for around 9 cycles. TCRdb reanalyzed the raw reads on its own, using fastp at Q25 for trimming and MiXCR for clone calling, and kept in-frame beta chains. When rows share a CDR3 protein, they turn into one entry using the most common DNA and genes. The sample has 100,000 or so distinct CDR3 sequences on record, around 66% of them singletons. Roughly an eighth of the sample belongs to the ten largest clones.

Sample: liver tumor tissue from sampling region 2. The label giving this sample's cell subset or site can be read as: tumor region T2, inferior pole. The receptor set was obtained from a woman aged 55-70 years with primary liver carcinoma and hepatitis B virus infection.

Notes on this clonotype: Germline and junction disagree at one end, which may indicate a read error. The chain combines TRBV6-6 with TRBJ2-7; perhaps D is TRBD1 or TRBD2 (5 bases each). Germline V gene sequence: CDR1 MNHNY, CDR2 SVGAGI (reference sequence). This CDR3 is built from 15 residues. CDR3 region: CASTSGLVGPYEQYF. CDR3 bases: TGTGCCAGCACCTCCGGGCTAGTGGGACCCTACGAACAGTACTTC.

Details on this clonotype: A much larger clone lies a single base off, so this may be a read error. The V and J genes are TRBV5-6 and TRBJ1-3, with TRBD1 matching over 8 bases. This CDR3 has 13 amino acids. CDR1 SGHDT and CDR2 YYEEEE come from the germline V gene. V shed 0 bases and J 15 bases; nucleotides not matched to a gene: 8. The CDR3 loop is CASSLVRDRIPYF. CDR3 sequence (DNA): TGTGCCAGCAGCTTGGTTCGGGACAGGATCCCATATTTT.

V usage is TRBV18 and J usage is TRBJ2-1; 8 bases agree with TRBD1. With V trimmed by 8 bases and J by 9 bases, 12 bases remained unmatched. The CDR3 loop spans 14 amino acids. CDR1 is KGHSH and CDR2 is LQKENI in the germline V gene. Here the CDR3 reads CASRRDRGNIEQFF. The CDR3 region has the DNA TGTGCCAGCCGAAGAGACAGGGGCAACATTGAGCAGTTCTTC. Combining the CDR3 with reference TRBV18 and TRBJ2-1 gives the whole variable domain NAGVMQNPRHLVRRRGQEARLRCSPMKGHSHVYWYRQLPEEGLKFMVYLQKENIIDESGMPKERFSAEFPKEGPSILRIQQVVRGDSAAYFCASRRDRGNIEQFFGPGTRLTVL.

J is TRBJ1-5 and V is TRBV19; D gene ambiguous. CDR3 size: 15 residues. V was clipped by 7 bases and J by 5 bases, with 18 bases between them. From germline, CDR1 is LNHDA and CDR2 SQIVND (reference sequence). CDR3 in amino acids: CASNRPGKGDQPQHF. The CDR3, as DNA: TGTGCCAGTAATCGTCCCGGGAAGGGAGATCAGCCCCAGCATTTT.

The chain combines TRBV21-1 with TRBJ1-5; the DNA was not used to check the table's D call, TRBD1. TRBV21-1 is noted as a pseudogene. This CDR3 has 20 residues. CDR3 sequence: CASSKGAGGRRGVSNQAQHF. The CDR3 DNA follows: TGTGCCAGCAGCAAAGGGGCCGGGGGGCGGCGAGGAGTCAGCAATCAGGCCCAGCATTTT.

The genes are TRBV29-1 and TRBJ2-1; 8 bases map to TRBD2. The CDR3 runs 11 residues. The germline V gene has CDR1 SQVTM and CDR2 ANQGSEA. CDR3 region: CRARLSGKEFF. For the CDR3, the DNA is TGCAGAGCCCGACTTAGCGGGAAGGAGTTCTTC.

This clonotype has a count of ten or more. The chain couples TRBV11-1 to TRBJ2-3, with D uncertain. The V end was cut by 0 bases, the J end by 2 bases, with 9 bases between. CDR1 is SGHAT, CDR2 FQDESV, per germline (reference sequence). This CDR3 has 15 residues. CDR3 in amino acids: CASSLALLDTDTQYF. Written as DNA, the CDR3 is TGTGCCAGCAGCTTAGCGCTCCTGGACACAGATACGCAGTATTTT.

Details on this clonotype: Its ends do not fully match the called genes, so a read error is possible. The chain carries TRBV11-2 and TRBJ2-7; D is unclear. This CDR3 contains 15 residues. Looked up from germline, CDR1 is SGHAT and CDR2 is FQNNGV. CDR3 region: CAITLDPGHTSEEYF. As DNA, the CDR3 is TGTGCCATCACCTTAGACCCAGGCCATACGTCCGAGGAGTACTTC.

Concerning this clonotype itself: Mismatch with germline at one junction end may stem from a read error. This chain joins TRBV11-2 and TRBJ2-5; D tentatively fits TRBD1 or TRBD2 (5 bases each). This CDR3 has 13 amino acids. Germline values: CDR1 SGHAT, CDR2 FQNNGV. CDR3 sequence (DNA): TGTGCCAGCAGCATAGATATTGGGGACCGCGAACACTTC. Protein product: CASSIDIGDREHF.

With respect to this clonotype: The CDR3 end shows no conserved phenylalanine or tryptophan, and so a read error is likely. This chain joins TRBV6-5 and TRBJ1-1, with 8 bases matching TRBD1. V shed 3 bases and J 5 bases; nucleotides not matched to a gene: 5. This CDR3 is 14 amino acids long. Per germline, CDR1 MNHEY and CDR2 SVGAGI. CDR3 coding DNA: TGTGCCAGCAGTTATGGACAGGGAGGGACTGAAGCTTTCTAT. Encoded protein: CASSYGQGGTEAFY.

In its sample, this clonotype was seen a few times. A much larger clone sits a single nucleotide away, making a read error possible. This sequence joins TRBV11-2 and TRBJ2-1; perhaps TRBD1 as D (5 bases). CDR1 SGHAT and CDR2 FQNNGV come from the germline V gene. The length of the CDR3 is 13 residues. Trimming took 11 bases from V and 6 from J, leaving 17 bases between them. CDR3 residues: CADSLKSGNEQFF. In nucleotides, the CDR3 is TGTGCCGACAGCTTAAAAAGTGGCAATGAGCAGTTCTTC.

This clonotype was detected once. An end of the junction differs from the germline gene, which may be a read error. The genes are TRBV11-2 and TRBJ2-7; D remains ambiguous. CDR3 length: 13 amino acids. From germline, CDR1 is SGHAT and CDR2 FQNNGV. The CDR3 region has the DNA TGTGCCAGCAGCTTAGTACTACCCTACGATCAGTACTTC. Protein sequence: CASSLVLPYDQYF.

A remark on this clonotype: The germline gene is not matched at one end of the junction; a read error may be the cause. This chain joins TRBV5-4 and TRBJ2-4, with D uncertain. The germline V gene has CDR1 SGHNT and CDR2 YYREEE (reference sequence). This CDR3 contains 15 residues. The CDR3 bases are TGTGCCAACAGCCCTCCGGCAAGCGACAAAAACATTCAGTACTTC. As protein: CANSPPASDKNIQYF.

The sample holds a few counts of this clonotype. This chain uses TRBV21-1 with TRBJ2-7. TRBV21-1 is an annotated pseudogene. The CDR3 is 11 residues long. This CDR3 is CASNSPYEQYF. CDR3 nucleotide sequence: TGTGCCAGCAACTCGCCCTACGAGCAGTACTTC.

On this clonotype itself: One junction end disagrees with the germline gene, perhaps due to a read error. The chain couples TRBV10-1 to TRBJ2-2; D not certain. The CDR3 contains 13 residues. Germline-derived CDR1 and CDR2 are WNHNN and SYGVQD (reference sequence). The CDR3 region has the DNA TGTGCCAGCAGTAATGGGTCGGCCGGGGAGCTGTTTTTT. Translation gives CASSNGSAGELFF.

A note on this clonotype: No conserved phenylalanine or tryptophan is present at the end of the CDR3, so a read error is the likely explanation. As DNA, the CDR3 is TGTAGCGTTTCTTCAGATGAGCAGTTCATC. It is translated as CSVSSDEQFI. The V gene is TRBV29-1, the J gene TRBJ2-1; TRBD2 is a possible D gene (5 bases). The CDR3 length is 10 residues. In germline, CDR1 is SQVTM, CDR2 ANQGSEA.

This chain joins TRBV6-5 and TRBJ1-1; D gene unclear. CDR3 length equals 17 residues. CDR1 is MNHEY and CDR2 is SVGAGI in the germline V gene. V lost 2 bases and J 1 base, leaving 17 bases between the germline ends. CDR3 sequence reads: CASSYPVEPGGNTEAFF. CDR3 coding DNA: TGTGCCAGCAGTTACCCAGTCGAGCCGGGAGGGAACACTGAAGCTTTCTTT.

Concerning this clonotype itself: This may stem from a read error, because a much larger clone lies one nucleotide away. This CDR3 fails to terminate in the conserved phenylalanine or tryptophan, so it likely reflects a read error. The CDR3 DNA sequence: TGTGCCAGCAGTCTCCAACAGCGGATTAATTCACCCCTCCACCTT. This sequence encodes CASSLQQRINSPLHL. The rearrangement uses TRBV28 and TRBJ1-6, with unresolved D. There are 15 residues in the CDR3. V was cut by 5 bases and J by 6 bases, with 14 bases left in between. CDR1 is MDHEN and CDR2 is SYDVKM in the germline V gene.

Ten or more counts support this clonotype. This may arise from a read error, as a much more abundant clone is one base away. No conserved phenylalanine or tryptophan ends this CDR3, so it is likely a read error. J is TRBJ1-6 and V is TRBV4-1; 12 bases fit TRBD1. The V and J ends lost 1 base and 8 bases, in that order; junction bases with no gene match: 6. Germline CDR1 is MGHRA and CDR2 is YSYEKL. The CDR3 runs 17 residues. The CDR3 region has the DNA TGCGCCAGCAGCCAAGTATTGGGACAGGGGGCATATTCACCCCTCCACTTG. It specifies CASSQVLGQGAYSPLHL.

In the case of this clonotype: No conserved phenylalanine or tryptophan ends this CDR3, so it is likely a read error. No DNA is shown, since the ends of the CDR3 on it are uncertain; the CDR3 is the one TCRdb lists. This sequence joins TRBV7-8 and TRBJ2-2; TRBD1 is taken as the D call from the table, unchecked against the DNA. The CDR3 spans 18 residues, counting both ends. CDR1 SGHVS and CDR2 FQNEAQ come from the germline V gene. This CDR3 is CASSLAFGQGQNTGEPFR.

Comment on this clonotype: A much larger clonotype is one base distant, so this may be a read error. The CDR3 DNA follows: TGTGCCGGCAGTCCGACCCGGGCCGGGGAGCTGTTTTTT. It translates to CAGSPTRAGELFF. The rearrangement uses TRBV12-3 or TRBV12-4 and TRBJ2-2, with D uncertain. CDR3 length equals 13 residues.